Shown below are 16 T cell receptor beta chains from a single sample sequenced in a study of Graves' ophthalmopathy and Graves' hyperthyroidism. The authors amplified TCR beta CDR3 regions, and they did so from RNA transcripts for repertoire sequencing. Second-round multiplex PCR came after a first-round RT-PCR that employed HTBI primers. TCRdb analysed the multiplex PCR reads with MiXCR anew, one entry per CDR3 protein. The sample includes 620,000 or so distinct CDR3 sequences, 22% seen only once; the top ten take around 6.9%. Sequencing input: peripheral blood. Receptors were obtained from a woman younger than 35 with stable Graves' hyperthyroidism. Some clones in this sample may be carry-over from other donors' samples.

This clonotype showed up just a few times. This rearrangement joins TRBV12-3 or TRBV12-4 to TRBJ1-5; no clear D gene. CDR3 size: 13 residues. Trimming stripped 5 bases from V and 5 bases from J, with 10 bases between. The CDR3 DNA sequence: TGTGCCAGCAGTCTCCTAGAAGATCAGCCCCAGCATTTT. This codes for CASSLLEDQPQHF.

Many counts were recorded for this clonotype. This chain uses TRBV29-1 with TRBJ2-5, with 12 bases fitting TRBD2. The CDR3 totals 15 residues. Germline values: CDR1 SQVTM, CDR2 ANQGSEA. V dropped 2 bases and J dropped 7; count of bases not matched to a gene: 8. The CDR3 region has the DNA TGCAGCGTTGAACAGACTAGCGGGAGTGCGGCGACCCAGTACTTC. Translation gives CSVEQTSGSAATQYF.

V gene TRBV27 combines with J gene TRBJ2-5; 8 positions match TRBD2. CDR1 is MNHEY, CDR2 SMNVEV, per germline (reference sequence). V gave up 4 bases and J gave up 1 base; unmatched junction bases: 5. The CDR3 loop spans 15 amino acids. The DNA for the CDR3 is TGTGCCAGCAGTTACACTAGCGGAACCCAAGAGACCCAGTACTTC. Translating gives CASSYTSGTQETQYF.

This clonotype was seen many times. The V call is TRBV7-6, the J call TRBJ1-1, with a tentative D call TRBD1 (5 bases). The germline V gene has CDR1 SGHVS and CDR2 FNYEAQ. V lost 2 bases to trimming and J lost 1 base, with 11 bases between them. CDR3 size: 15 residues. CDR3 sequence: CASSLYRQTNTEAFF. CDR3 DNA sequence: TGTGCCAGCAGCTTATATAGACAGACGAACACTGAAGCTTTCTTT.

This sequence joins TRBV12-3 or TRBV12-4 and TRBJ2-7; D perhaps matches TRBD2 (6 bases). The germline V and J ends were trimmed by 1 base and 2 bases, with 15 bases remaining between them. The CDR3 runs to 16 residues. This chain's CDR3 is CASSLGRGPLPYEQYF. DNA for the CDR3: TGTGCCAGCAGTTTAGGGAGGGGACCGCTCCCCTACGAGCAGTACTTC.

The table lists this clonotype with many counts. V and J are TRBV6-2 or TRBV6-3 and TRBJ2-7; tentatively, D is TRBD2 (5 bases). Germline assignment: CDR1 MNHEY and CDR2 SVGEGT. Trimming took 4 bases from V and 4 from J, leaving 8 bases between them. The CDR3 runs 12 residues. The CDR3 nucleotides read TGTGCCAGCAGTTGGGGAGATTACGAGCAGTACTTC. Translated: CASSWGDYEQYF.

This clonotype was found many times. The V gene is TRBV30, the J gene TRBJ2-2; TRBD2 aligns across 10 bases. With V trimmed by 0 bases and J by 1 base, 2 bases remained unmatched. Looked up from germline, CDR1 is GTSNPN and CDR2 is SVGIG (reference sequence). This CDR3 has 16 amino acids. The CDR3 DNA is TGTGCCTGGAGTGTACTAGCGGGGCGGAACACCGGGGAGCTGTTTTTT. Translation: CAWSVLAGRNTGELFF.

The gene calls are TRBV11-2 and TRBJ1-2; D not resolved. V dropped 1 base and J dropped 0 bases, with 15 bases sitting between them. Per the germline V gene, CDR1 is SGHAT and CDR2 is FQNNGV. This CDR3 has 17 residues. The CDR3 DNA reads TGTGCCAGCAGCTTAGGACCCCCGGGCAGAACTAACTATGGCTACACCTTC. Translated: CASSLGPPGRTNYGYTF.

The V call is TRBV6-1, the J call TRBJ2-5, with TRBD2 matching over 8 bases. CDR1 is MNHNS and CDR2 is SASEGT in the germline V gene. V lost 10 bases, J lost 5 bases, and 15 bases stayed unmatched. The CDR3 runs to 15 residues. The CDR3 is CATPGLENRMETQYF. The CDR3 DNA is TGTGCCACCCCGGGACTAGAGAATAGAATGGAGACCCAGTACTTC.

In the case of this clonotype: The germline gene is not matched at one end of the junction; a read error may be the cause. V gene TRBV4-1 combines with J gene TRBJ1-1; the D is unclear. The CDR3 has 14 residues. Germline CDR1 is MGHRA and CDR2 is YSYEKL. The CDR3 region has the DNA TGCGCCAGCAGCTCGACCATATTGAACACTGAAGCTCTCTTT. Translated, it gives CASSSTILNTEALF.

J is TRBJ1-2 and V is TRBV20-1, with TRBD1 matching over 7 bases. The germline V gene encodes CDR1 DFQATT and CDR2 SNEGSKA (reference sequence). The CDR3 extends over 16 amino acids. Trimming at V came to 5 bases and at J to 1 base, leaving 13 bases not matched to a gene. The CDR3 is CSAPSSTGDHNYGYTF. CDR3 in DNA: TGCAGTGCTCCAAGTTCCACAGGGGACCATAACTATGGCTACACCTTC.

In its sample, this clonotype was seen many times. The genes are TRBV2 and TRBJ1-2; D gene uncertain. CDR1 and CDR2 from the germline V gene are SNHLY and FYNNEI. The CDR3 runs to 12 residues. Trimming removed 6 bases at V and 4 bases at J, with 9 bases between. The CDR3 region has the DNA TGTGCCAGCAGGGAGAACAGCTATGGCTACACCTTC. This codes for CASRENSYGYTF.

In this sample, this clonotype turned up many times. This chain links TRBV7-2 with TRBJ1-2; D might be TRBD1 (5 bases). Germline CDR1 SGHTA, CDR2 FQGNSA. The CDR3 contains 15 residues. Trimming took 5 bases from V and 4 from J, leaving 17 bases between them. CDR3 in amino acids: CASSPGFGGGYGYTF. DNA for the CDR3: TGTGCCAGCAGCCCGGGGTTTGGGGGGGGCTATGGCTACACCTTC. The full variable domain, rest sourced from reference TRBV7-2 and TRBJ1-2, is GAGVSQSPSNKVTEKGKDVELRCDPISGHTALYWYRQSLGQGLEFLIYFQGNSAPDKSGLPSDRFSAERTGGSVSTLTIQRTQQEDSAVYLCASSPGFGGGYGYTFGSGTRLTVV.

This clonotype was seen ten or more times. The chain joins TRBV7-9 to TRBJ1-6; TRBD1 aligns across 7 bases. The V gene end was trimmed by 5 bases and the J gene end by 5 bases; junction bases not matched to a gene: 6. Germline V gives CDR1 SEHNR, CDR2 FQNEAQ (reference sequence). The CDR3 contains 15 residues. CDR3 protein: CASSRQGGDNSPLHF. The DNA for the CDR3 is TGTGCCAGCAGCCGACAGGGTGGGGATAATTCACCCCTCCACTTT.

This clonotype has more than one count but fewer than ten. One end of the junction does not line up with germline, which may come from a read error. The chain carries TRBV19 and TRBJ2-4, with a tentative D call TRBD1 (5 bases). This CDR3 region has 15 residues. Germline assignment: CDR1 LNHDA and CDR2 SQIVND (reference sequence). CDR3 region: CASSIDKSSRGIKYF. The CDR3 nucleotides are TGTGCCAGTAGTATAGATAAGTCATCAAGGGGCATTAAGTACTTC. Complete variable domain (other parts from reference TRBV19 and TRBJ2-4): DGGITQSPKYLFRKEGQNVTLSCEQNLNHDAMYWYRQDPGQGLRLIYYSQIVNDFQKGDIAEGYSVSREKKESFPLTVTSAQKNPTAFYLCASSIDKSSRGIKYFGAGTRLSVL.

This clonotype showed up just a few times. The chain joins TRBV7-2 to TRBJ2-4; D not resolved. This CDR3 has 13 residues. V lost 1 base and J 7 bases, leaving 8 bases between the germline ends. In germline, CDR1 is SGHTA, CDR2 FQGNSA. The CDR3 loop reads CASSLVVANIQYF. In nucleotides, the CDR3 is TGTGCCAGCAGCTTAGTGGTGGCGAACATTCAGTACTTC.